Below, one T cell receptor beta chain is given with its context. The CDR3 runs 14 residues. V shed 5 bases and J 7 bases; nucleotides not matched to a gene: 9. Germline V gives CDR1 GTSNPN, CDR2 SVGIG (reference sequence). The data are from a study of blood T cell repertoires in COVID-19. The data were produced by immunoSEQ multiplex PCR, yet TCRdb's version contains in-frame clones alone and is incomplete. Of 7,500 to 8,500 clones in the sample, 70% to 85% were seen once. The sequenced sample consisted of peripheral blood. The receptor was isolated from a human donor with active COVID-19. The donor label of this sample is uncertain. This chain connects TRBV30 to TRBJ2-7; TRBD1 aligns across 12 bases. CDR3 DNA sequence: TGTGCCTGGGGTCCGGGACAGGGGGCCATAGAGCAGTACTTC. This gives the protein CAWGPGQGAIEQYF.